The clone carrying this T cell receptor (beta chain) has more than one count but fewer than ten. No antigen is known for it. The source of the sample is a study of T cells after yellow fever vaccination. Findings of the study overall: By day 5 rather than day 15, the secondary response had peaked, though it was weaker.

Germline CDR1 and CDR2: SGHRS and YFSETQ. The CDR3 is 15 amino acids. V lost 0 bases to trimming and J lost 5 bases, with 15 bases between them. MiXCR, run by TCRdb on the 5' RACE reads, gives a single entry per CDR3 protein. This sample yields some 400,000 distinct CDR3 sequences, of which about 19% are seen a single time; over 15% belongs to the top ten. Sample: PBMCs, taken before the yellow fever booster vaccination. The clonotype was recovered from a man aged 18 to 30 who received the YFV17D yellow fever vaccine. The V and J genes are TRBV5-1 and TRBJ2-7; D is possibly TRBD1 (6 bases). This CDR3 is CASSLGGPGLDEQYV. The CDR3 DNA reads TGCGCCAGCAGCTTGGGGGGGCCCGGACTGGACGAGCAGTACGTC.